This TCR beta chain was documented in a study of blood T cell repertoires in COVID-19. The wider study: The origin of the acute and convalescent COVID-19 samples was the United States, Italy and Spain. The analysed material was cDNA or gDNA that came from T cells, B-cell-depleted T cells, or PBMCs.

This CDR3 region has 18 residues. Trimming pared 0 bases from V and 4 bases from J, leaving 19 bases between. The germline CDR1 and CDR2 sequences are SGHVS and FQNEAQ. In the authors' workflow: The assay estimated nucleated cells by amplifying reference gene primers. Generated by immunoSEQ multiplex PCR, the TCRdb table keeps only in-frame clones and is missing some. V and J calls and clone size come straight from that table; D and trimming were deduced from the DNA. The sample gives just over 80,000 clones, 65% to 90% of which show up once; over 35% is in the top ten. The V call is TRBV7-8, the J call TRBJ2-1; D is undetermined. Sequenced input: peripheral blood. The TCR originated in a man aged 80 or over with acute or convalescent COVID-19. CDR3 sequence (DNA): TGTGCCAGCAGCTTAGCGCGCCTCAGCGCTACAACATACAATGAGCAGTTCTTC. Translation: CASSLARLSATTYNEQFF.